This T cell receptor beta chain was captured in a study of cytomegalovirus exposure and HLA in healthy donors. Regarding the study as a whole: A later look showed TCR association rates differing by HLA locus, highest for DRB1 and lowest for HLA-C. Certain indistinguishable V segments, among them TRBV6-2 and TRBV6-3, were excluded.

A single count supports this clone. Its specificity is unknown. The PCR employed 60 Vbeta primers together with 13 Jbeta primers. The table came from immunoSEQ multiplex PCR; TCRdb's copy has only in-frame clones and leaves some out. In the table there are about 200,000 clones, about 88% of which are singletons. The length of the CDR3 is 13 residues. Deletions cut 1 base from V and 6 bases from J, with 6 bases between. CDR1 SGHNT and CDR2 YENEEA come from the germline V gene. J is TRBJ2-2 and V is TRBV11-3; D ambiguous. Sequencing was performed on PBMCs. This TCR derives from a woman aged 30 to 39 in good health and CMV-seronegative. CDR3: CASSLVTAGELFF. Here the CDR3 DNA reads TGTGCCAGCAGCTTAGTTACAGCCGGGGAGCTGTTTTTT.